This T cell receptor (beta chain) was captured by sequencing in a study of T cell responses to AZD1222 COVID-19 vaccine. Of note for this clone: Its specificity is not known.

The protocol was immunoSEQ multiplex PCR, while the TCRdb copy is restricted to in-frame clones and leaves out a portion. Seen here are about 100,000 clones, about 87% observed once, and the top ten hold approximately 15%. Deletions cut 3 bases from V and 4 bases from J, with 12 bases between. Germline V lookup: CDR1 KGHSH, CDR2 LQKENI. The CDR3 is 14 amino acids. General study results and limits: Sampling that yielded the repertoires occurred only after the peak T cell response. Within unmutated variant regions lay the reported targets of nearly half of spike-specific TCRs. After two AZD1222 doses, spike-specific TCR breadth and depth rose versus day 0.

The chain joins TRBV18 to TRBJ1-1; D call uncertain. The TCR sequence derives from an adult in good health. The sample consisted of peripheral blood, taken on day 0 of AZD1222 vaccination. For the CDR3, the DNA is TGTGCCAGCTCACCCTCGGACCCTTCCACTGAAGCTTTCTTT. Translation gives CASSPSDPSTEAFF.